Shown below are 17 T cell receptor beta chains from a single sample sequenced in a study of vaccination effects on CD4 cells after COVID-19. Pools of viral peptides were used by the ViraFEST assay to expand antigen-specific CD4+ T cells ahead of sequencing. Following a roughly ten-day culture, CD4+ T cells were purified. Everyone in the study got two shots of either the BNT162b2 or mRNA-1273 vaccine. Their antigens are not known. TCRdb's table, derived via immunoSEQ multiplex PCR, lists solely in-frame clones and lacks some. The sample comprises roughly 43,000 clones, under 85% of which are singletons, and roughly 15% rests with the top ten. The sample was CD4+ T cells from PBMCs cultured with HCoV-OC43 spike peptides, taken after COVID-19 vaccination. Sample subset: HCoV-OC43 spike overlapping peptide pool stimulation. The receptors were sampled from a human donor who received a COVID-19 vaccine.

This sequence joins TRBV19 and TRBJ1-4; tentative D call: TRBD1 (5 bases). Germline lookup yields CDR1 LNHDA and CDR2 SQIVND (reference sequence). This CDR3 comprises 16 residues. Trimming left V 1 base short and J 5 bases short, with 14 bases between. In DNA form, the CDR3 reads TGTGCCAGTAGTATAGTAAAAACCGGGGGGAATGAAAAACTGTTTTTT. The encoded protein is CASSIVKTGGNEKLFF.

V gene TRBV19 combines with J gene TRBJ1-5; D is possibly TRBD1 (5 bases). The germline CDR1 and CDR2 sequences are LNHDA and SQIVND (reference sequence). CDR3 length: 14 amino acids. V was pared by 9 bases and J by 0 bases, with 12 bases between. CDR3: CASTGPYSNQPQHF. CDR3 DNA sequence: TGTGCCAGCACAGGACCCTATAGCAATCAGCCCCAGCATTTT.

The J gene is TRBJ1-6, the V gene TRBV7-6; TRBD1 matches at 7 bases. CDR3 size: 14 residues. CDR1 is SGHVS, CDR2 FNYEAQ, per germline. The ends lost 3 bases at V and 7 bases at J; junction bases unmatched: 3. CDR3 coding DNA: TGTGCCAGCAGCTTGGGACAGTTAAATTCACCCCTCCACTTT. It translates to CASSLGQLNSPLHF.

This clone appeared once. V gene TRBV5-1 combines with J gene TRBJ2-1, with 9 bases identical to TRBD1. In germline, CDR1 is SGHRS, CDR2 YFSETQ. The CDR3 has 16 amino acids. V lost 3 bases, J lost 5 bases, and 9 bases stayed unmatched. CDR3 sequence reads: CASSSLGTGRDNEQFF. The CDR3 region has the DNA TGCGCCAGCAGCTCGCTTGGGACAGGGCGGGACAATGAGCAGTTCTTC.

This chain links TRBV11-2 with TRBJ1-3; tentatively, D is TRBD1 (5 bases). CDR1 and CDR2 (germline): SGHAT, FQNNGV. V was shortened by 4 bases and J by 0 bases, with 10 bases between the two germline ends. The CDR3 consists of 15 residues. CDR3 in amino acids: CASSSGVISGNTIYF. The CDR3 DNA is TGTGCCAGCAGCTCGGGGGTGATCTCTGGAAACACCATATATTTT.

The chain carries TRBV29-1 and TRBJ1-2, with D possibly TRBD1 on 5 matching bases. Germline lookup yields CDR1 SQVTM and CDR2 ANQGSEA. V dropped 4 bases and J dropped 5 bases, with 11 bases sitting between them. The CDR3 is 12 residues long. The DNA of the CDR3 is TGCAGCGTTGGTGATGGGGGGTATGGCTACACCTTC. Amino acid sequence: CSVGDGGYGYTF.

The rearrangement uses TRBV9 and TRBJ2-1; D unresolved. CDR3 size: 11 residues. CDR1 is SGDLS, CDR2 YYNGEE, per germline. V gave up 7 bases and J gave up 5 bases, with 7 bases separating them. The CDR3 DNA reads TGTGCCAGCCCCCGTGACAATGAGCAGTTCTTC. This codes for CASPRDNEQFF.

The rearrangement joins TRBV5-4 to TRBJ1-2; tentative D call: TRBD1 (5 bases). Trimming removed 0 bases from V and 2 bases from J, with 11 bases in between. This CDR3 contains 15 residues. Germline V gene sequence: CDR1 SGHNT, CDR2 YYREEE (reference sequence). CDR3 sequence reads: CASSLAAGMNYGYTF. The CDR3 coding sequence is TGTGCCAGCAGCTTGGCGGCAGGGATGAACTATGGCTACACCTTC.

This chain uses TRBV5-1 with TRBJ2-5; 8 nucleotides line up with TRBD2. With 3 bases clipped from V and 2 bases from J, the junction kept 9 bases outside the gene matches. CDR1 and CDR2 (germline): SGHRS, YFSETQ. This CDR3 has 16 residues. CDR3 protein: CASSSGPGLAQETQYF. The CDR3 bases are TGCGCCAGCAGCTCGGGACCTGGACTAGCTCAAGAGACCCAGTACTTC.

The rearrangement joins TRBV5-1 to TRBJ2-2, with D tentatively TRBD2 (6 bases). Trimming cost V 5 bases and J 3 bases, with 17 bases left between them. The CDR3 runs to 16 residues. The germline CDR1 and CDR2 sequences are SGHRS and YFSETQ. The CDR3 nucleotides are TGCGCCAGCAGGGAGATGGGGGGTCTATACACCGGGGAGCTGTTTTTT. It translates to CASREMGGLYTGELFF. Full variable domain (rest looked up from reference TRBV5-1 and TRBJ2-2): KAGVTQTPRYLIKTRGQQVTLSCSPISGHRSVSWYQQTPGQGLQFLFEYFSETQRNKGNFPGRFSGRQFSNSRSEMNVSTLELGDSALYLCASREMGGLYTGELFFGEGSRLTVL.

The rearrangement joins TRBV6-2 or TRBV6-3 to TRBJ1-5, with D possibly matching TRBD1 (5 bases). The CDR3 loop spans 16 amino acids. Germline-derived CDR1 and CDR2 are MNHEY and SVGEGT. V was pared by 0 bases and J by 2 bases, with 11 bases between. The CDR3 DNA reads TGTGCCAGCAGTTACTCAAAGGGGTTGGGCAATCAGCCCCAGCATTTT. Encoded protein: CASSYSKGLGNQPQHF.

The CDR3 here is CASSWTGYTDTQYF. As DNA, the CDR3 is TGTGCCAGCAGCTGGACAGGGTACACAGATACGCAGTATTTT. The chain recombines TRBV7-8 with TRBJ2-3, with 8 bases that match TRBD1. The CDR3 has 14 amino acids. Losses at the gene ends were 4 bases for V and 2 bases for J; bases not matched to a gene: 2. The germline V gene has CDR1 SGHVS and CDR2 FQNEAQ.

This CDR3 is CASSSQGLDQPQHF. DNA of the CDR3: TGTGCCAGCAGTTCTCAGGGATTGGATCAGCCCCAGCATTTT. The chain couples TRBV2 to TRBJ1-5, with D perhaps matching TRBD1 (5 bases). CDR1 SNHLY and CDR2 FYNNEI come from the germline V gene. The CDR3 consists of 14 residues. V was trimmed by 5 bases and J by 5 bases, leaving 13 bases between them.

This rearrangement joins TRBV19 to TRBJ2-1; 7 positions agree with TRBD1. Trimming removed 5 bases from V and 10 bases from J; junction bases left unmatched: 5. From germline, CDR1 is LNHDA and CDR2 SQIVND (reference sequence). The CDR3 sequence is 12 residues long. The CDR3 DNA is TGTGCCAGTAGTCAAGACAGGGTCGAGCAGTTCTTC. Its translation is CASSQDRVEQFF.

The chain is built from TRBV5-6 and TRBJ2-7; D is unclear. There are 12 residues in the CDR3. The V gene's germline CDR1 is SGHDT and CDR2 YYEEEE. Trimming took 4 bases from V and 3 from J, leaving 8 bases between them. CDR3 bases: TGTGCCAGCAGCCGTCCTTTCTACGAGCAGTACTTC. Protein product: CASSRPFYEQYF.

The CDR3 DNA reads as TGTGCCAGCAGTAATAGACAGGGATATAGCTACACCTTC. Translation: CASSNRQGYSYTF. This chain connects TRBV27 to TRBJ1-2; 7 bases line up with TRBD1. V shed 5 bases, J shed 9 bases, and the junction held 9 bases outside the gene matches. Germline V lookup: CDR1 MNHEY, CDR2 SMNVEV (reference sequence). The CDR3 runs to 13 residues.

V and J are TRBV5-1 and TRBJ2-7; 11 nucleotides align to TRBD1. The germline gives CDR1 SGHRS, CDR2 YFSETQ. The CDR3 has 14 residues. V gave up 4 bases and J gave up 3 bases; unmatched junction bases: 3. CDR3 DNA sequence: TGCGCCAGCAGCCCGGACAGGGGGCGCTACGAGCAGTACTTC. Translated: CASSPDRGRYEQYF.